This TCR beta chain emerged from a study of blood T cell repertoires in COVID-19. At the level of the study: The study drew acute and convalescent COVID-19 samples from the United States, Italy and Spain. PBMCs, B-cell-depleted T cells, or T cells were the source of the cDNA or gDNA that made up the material.

Assay used: immunoSEQ multiplex PCR; TCRdb lists only in-frame clones, some missing. Here the sample spans hundreds of thousands of clones, approximately 81% being singletons. Trimming took 0 bases from V and 7 from J, leaving 9 bases between them. This CDR3 has 13 amino acids. Germline V gene sequence: CDR1 PRHDT, CDR2 FYEKMQ (reference sequence). The TCR was taken from a man aged 35 to 55 with acute or convalescent COVID-19. V gene TRBV13 combines with J gene TRBJ1-1, with D possibly being TRBD1 (5 bases). The sample taken for sequencing was peripheral blood. In DNA form, the CDR3 reads TGTGCCAGCAGCTTAGGGCAGGGTGGTGAAGCTTTCTTT. Translated, it gives CASSLGQGGEAFF.